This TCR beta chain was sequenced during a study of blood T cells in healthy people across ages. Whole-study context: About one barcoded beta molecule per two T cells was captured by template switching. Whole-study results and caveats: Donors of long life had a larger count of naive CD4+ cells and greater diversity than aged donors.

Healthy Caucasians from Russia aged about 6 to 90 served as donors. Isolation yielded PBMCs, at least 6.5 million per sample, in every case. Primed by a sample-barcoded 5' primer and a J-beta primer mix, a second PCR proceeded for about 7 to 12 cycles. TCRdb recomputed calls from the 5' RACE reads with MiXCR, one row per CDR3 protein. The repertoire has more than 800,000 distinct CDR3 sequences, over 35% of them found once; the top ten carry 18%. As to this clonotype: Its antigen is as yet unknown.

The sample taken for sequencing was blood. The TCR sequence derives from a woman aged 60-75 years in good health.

CDR3: CASSSHRTGDLAYEQYF. The CDR3 DNA follows: TGTGCCAGCAGTTCTCATCGGACAGGCGACCTAGCCTACGAGCAGTACTTC. This chain connects TRBV27 to TRBJ2-7; 7 bases agree with TRBD1. J gave up 2 bases and V 4 bases, and 14 bases lay outside the gene matches. The germline V gene has CDR1 MNHEY and CDR2 SMNVEV (reference sequence). The CDR3 totals 17 residues.